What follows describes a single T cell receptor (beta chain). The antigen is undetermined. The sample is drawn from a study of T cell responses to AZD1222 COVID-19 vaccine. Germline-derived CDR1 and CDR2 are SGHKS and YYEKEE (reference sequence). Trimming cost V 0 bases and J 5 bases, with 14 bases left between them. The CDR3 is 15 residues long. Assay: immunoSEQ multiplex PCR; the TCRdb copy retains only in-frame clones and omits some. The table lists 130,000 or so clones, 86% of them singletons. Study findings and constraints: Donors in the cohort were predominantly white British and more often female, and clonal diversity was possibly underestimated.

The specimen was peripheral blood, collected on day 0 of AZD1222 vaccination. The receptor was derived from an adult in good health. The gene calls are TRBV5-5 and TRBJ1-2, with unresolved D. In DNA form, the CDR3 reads TGTGCCAGCAGCTTGGGTCCCGAGATATATTATGGCTACACCTTC. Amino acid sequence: CASSLGPEIYYGYTF. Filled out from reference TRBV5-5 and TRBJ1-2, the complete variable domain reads DAGVTQSPTHLIKTRGQQVTLRCSPISGHKSVSWYQQVLGQGPQFIFQYYEKEERGRGNFPDRFSARQFPNYSSELNVNALLLGDSALYLCASSLGPEIYYGYTFGSGTRLTVV.